This T cell receptor (beta chain) was obtained from a study of T cell responses to AZD1222 COVID-19 vaccine (dated by TCRdb to the early 2020s). About the full investigation: Because spike-specific TCR depth and breadth did not differ between the two schedules, AZD1222 recipients who got a second dose at roughly 4 weeks were pooled with those who got a second dose at roughly 12 weeks. Trial participants were enrolled by age into 18-55, 56-69 and 70-plus year subgroups, with roughly 150, 30 and 60 TCR-sequenced participants respectively. A total of 230 or so trial participants underwent TCR sequencing, of whom about 210 received two doses of AZD1222 and 26 received two doses of the MenACWY control vaccine. On the study overall, not on this receptor specifically: In the small 56-69-year group, the increase in depth fell short of significance, most likely because of low power. Conclusions about previously exposed vaccinees were limited because only six AZD1222 recipients were SARS-CoV-2 seropositive at baseline. Participants were mostly white British, with more females than males. The authors suggested clonal diversity may have been underestimated. Nearly half of unique spike-specific TCRs reportedly recognized epitopes outside regions mutated in the B.1.351 and B.1.1.7 variants. A significant rise in spike-specific TCR breadth and depth was observed after two AZD1222 doses relative to day 0 and relative to MenACWY recipients. The whole spike protein was spanned by vaccine-associated CD4 TCRs, and dominant responses were seen in regions 160-218 and 743-854. No day 14 peak-response samples were available, so repertoires were characterized only after the peak T cell response.

Of note for this clone: Its antigen is not yet known. No base quality information exists; no much larger clone differs at one position.

The sample's time point label is to be understood as: baseline before first vaccination. Vaccinee samples came from UK trials COV001 and COV002, including a single-blind randomized controlled phase 2/3 trial of AZD1222 (ChAdOx1 nCoV-19) in healthy adults. Trial participant PBMC samples were collected at day 0 and day 28 after the second dose for TCRbeta chain sequencing. The CDR3 goes from the cysteine to the phenylalanine over 16 residues. The only DNA kept is the CDR3, 48 bases in frame from the first base. CDR1 SGHVS and CDR2 FNYEAQ are derived from the germline V gene. Clipping removes 5 bases from V and 0 bases from J, with 6 as the unmatched junction base count. The CDR3 regions of human TCRbeta chains were analyzed by immunosequencing. In the source study's methods: Repertoire TCRs were checked for matches against a reference library of SARS-CoV-2-specific TCRs that had been generated using the MIRA antigen-specificity platform. Breadth was defined as the fraction of unique TCRs that were SARS-CoV-2-associated, and depth was defined as the fraction of total T cells that were SARS-CoV-2-associated. Using the MIRA data, every spike-specific TCR was mapped to the spike region that the TCR reacted to and assigned to either a CD4 or a CD8 class. Log10-transformed breadth and depth values were compared by one-way ANOVA with Sidak's multiple comparisons tests. The clones in this table, taken by TCRdb from immuneACCESS, are in-frame only. Not every clone is retained; where verified, under half of the shortfall comes from an unresolved V gene, and the cause of the rest is unknown. That table furnishes V, J and clone size, whereas the DNA furnished D and trimming. The sample data list 100,000 to 150,000 clones, and about 90% of these were observed just once. Jointly, the top ten make up roughly 1.5% of the sample.

The sequences come from peripheral blood, collected on day 0 of AZD1222 vaccination. This receptor was obtained from an adult in good health. This chain is built from TRBV7-6 and TRBJ2-1, with 8 bases matching TRBD2. The CDR3 in this case is CASSTPRGGSYNEQFF. The DNA sequence follows: TGTGCCAGCAGCACCCCCCGGGGGGGCTCCTACAATGAGCAGTTCTTC.